The clone carrying this T cell receptor beta chain was seen many times. Three rounds of nested PCR, following a modified ARM-PCR protocol, produced the TCRbeta library. TCRdb processed the multiplex PCR reads anew with MiXCR; each CDR3 protein has one entry. The table shows approximately 150,000 distinct CDR3 sequences, with around 61% occurring only once. Trimming took off 6 bases at V and 4 bases at J, with 15 bases between the two ends. There are 14 residues in the CDR3. Germline V gene sequence: CDR1 MDHEN, CDR2 SYDVKM. The sample comes from a study of tumor and adjacent non-tumor tissue in lung cancer. RNA was extracted from bulk tissue without any cell sorting.

The TCR was taken from a man aged 55 to 70 with small cell lung cancer. This rearrangement joins TRBV28 to TRBJ1-2; D is unclear. Specimen: lung tumor tissue. CDR3 in amino acids: CASSPHHEGYGYTF. In DNA, the CDR3 is TGTGCCAGCAGCCCCCACCATGAGGGCTATGGCTACACCTTC.